This T cell receptor beta chain emerged from a study of blood T cell repertoires in COVID-19. Background on the study: Nucleic acid was either cDNA or gDNA, and it came from T cells, B-cell-depleted T cells, or PBMCs.

In the source study's methods: Estimates of nucleated cell counts were drawn from the amplification of reference gene primers. Assay: immunoSEQ multiplex PCR; the TCRdb copy retains only in-frame clones and omits some. V and J calls and clone size are as listed in that table; D and trimming were resolved from the DNA. This sample has 95,000 to 100,000 clones, with approximately 81% found just once. The length of the CDR3 is 18 residues. Germline V gene lookup returns CDR1 LGHNA and CDR2 YSLEER. Unmatched junction bases numbered 3, after V lost 0 bases and J lost 0 bases. The clonotype comes from a woman in her 70s with active or convalescent COVID-19. The chain recombines TRBV4-3 with TRBJ2-2, with 11 bases lining up with TRBD2. Sequencing was carried out using peripheral blood. CDR3 bases: TGCGCCAGCAGCCAAGAACTAGCGGGGGCCGCGAACACCGGGGAGCTGTTTTTT. Translation gives CASSQELAGAANTGELFF.